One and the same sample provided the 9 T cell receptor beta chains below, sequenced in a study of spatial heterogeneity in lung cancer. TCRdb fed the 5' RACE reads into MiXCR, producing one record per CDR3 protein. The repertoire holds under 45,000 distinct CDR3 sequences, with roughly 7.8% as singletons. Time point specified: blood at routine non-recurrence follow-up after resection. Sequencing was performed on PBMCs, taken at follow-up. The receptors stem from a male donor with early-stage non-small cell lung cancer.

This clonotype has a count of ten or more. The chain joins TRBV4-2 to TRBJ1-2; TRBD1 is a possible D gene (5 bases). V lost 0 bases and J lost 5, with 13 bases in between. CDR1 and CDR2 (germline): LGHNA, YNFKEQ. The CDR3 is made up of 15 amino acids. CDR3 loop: CASSQEVDSPYGYTF. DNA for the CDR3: TGTGCCAGCAGCCAAGAAGTAGACAGTCCTTATGGCTACACCTTC.

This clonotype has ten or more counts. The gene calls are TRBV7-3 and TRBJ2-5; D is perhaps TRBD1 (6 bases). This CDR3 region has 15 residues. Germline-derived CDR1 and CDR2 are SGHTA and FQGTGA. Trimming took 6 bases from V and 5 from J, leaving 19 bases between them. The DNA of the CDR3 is TGTGCCAGCAGAACGAACAGGGTAGGGACGGAGACCCAGTACTTC. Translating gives CASRTNRVGTETQYF.

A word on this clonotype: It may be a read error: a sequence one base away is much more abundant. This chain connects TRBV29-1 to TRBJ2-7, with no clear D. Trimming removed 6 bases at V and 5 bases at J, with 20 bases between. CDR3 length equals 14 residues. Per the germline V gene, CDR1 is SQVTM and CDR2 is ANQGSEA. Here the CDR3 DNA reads TGCAGCGTCTCCTCGGCACAGTCGTTCCACGAGCAGTACTTC. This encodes CSVSSAQSFHEQYF.

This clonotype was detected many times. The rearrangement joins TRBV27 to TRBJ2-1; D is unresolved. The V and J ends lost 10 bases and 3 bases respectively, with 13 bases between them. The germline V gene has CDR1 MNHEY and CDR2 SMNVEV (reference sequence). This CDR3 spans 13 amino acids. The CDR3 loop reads CATLRPLYNEQFF. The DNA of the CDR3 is TGTGCCACACTGCGGCCTCTCTACAATGAGCAGTTCTTC.

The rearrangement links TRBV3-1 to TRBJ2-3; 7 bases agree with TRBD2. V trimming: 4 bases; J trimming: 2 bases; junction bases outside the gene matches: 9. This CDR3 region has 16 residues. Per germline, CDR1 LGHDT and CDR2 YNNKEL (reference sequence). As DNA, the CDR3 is TGTGCCAGCAGCCGAATGGAGAGCGGGGACACAGATACGCAGTATTTT. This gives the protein CASSRMESGDTDTQYF.

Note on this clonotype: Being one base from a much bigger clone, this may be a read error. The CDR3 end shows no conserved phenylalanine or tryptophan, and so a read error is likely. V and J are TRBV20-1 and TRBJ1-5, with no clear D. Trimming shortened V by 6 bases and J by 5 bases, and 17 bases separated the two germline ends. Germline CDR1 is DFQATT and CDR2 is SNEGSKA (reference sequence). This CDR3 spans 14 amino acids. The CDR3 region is CSAQATVGHQPQHL. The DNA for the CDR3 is TGCAGTGCCCAAGCTACAGTTGGCCATCAGCCCCAGCATTTG.

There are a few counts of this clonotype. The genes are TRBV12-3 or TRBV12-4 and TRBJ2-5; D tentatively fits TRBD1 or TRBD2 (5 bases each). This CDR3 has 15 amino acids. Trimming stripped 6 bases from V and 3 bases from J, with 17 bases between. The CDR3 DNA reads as TGTGCCAGCAGCCTAGGGGACGTTCGGGAAGAGACCCAGTACTTC. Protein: CASSLGDVREETQYF.

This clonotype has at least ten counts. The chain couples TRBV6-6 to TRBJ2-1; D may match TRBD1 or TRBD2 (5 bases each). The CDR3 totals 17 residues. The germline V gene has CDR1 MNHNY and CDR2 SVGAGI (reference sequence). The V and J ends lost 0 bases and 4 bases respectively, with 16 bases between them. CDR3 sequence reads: CASSYSRQGDLYNEQFF. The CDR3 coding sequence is TGTGCCAGCAGTTACTCGCGCCAAGGGGACCTATACAATGAGCAGTTCTTC.

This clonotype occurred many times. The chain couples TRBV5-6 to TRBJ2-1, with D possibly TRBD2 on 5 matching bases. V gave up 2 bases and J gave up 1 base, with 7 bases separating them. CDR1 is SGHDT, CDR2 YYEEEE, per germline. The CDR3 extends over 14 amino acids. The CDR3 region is CASSFGESYNEQFF. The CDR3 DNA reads TGTGCCAGCAGCTTCGGGGAGTCCTACAATGAGCAGTTCTTC.